The 10 T cell receptor beta chains presented below share a single source sample, sequenced in a study of CD8+CD57+ T cells in acquired aplastic anemia. Genomic DNA was employed as the template in profiling TCR beta VDJ and CDR3. Each CDR3 protein gets one entry after TCRdb re-called the reads with MiXCR. The table shows approximately 380,000 distinct CDR3 sequences, with 65% to 80% occurring only once. Specimen: sorted CD4+, CD8+, or CD8+CD57+ T cells (not recorded which) from PBMCs. The receptors here all came from a human donor in good health, serving as a control.

This clonotype occurred many times. This rearrangement joins TRBV9 to TRBJ2-3; D gene ambiguous. The V end lost 0 bases, the J end lost 4 bases, and 6 bases lay between the germline ends. Germline lookup yields CDR1 SGDLS and CDR2 YYNGEE. The CDR3 loop spans 13 amino acids. CDR3 in amino acids: CASSVDRPDTQYF. In nucleotides, the CDR3 is TGTGCCAGCAGCGTAGACCGGCCAGATACGCAGTATTTT. Full variable domain (missing parts from reference TRBV9 and TRBJ2-3): DSGVTQTPKHLITATGQRVTLRCSPRSGDLSVYWYQQSLDQGLQFLIQYYNGEERAKGNILERFSAQQFPDLHSELNLSSLELGDSALYFCASSVDRPDTQYFGPGTRLTVL.

This clonotype was recorded a few times. CDR3 amino acids: CAWSGGTLNQPQHF. The DNA for the CDR3 is TGTGCCTGGAGTGGCGGCACACTTAATCAGCCCCAGCATTTT. This rearrangement joins TRBV30 to TRBJ1-5, with D unclear. CDR3 length: 14 residues. Germline assignment: CDR1 GTSNPN and CDR2 SVGIG (reference sequence). V lost 1 base, J lost 4 bases, and 11 bases lay in between.

The CDR3 bases are TGTGCCAGCAGTCGGACAGGGGCTAGCTCCTACAATGAGCAGTTCTTC. Amino acids: CASSRTGASSYNEQFF. This chain joins TRBV7-3 and TRBJ2-1; 9 bases are a match to TRBD1. CDR1 and CDR2 (germline): SGHTA, FQGTGA. Trimming removed 6 bases from V and 0 bases from J; junction bases left unmatched: 6. The CDR3 is 16 residues long. The whole variable domain, filled in from reference TRBV7-3 and TRBJ2-1, reads GAGVSQTPSNKVTEKGKYVELRCDPISGHTALYWYRQSLGQGPEFLIYFQGTGAADDSGLPNDRFFAVRPEGSVSTLKIQRTERGDSAVYLCASSRTGASSYNEQFFGPGTRLTVL.

This clonotype appeared a single time. V gene TRBV15 combines with J gene TRBJ2-7; D not certain. Trimming stripped 0 bases from V and 2 bases from J, with 5 bases between. This CDR3 is built from 13 residues. Germline V lookup: CDR1 LNHNV, CDR2 YYDKDF (reference sequence). The CDR3 spells CATSREATYEQYF. The CDR3, as DNA: TGTGCCACCAGCAGAGAGGCCACCTACGAGCAGTACTTC.

This clonotype has a count of ten or more. The chain links TRBV6-6 to TRBJ2-7, with D unresolved. CDR1 MNHNY and CDR2 SVGAGI come from the germline V gene (reference sequence). Between the trimmed V and J ends, which lost 4 bases and 4 bases, there was a span of 17 bases. This CDR3 contains 15 residues. The CDR3 loop is CASSFTNALSYEQYF. CDR3 coding DNA: TGTGCCAGCAGTTTCACGAACGCCTTGTCATACGAGCAGTACTTC.

This chain connects TRBV5-4 to TRBJ2-6; a possible D gene is TRBD2 (6 bases). CDR3 size: 16 residues. Per germline, CDR1 SGHNT and CDR2 YYREEE (reference sequence). V was cut by 4 bases and J by 4 bases, with 15 bases left in between. CDR3 sequence: CASSPSGTQGANVLTF. CDR3 in DNA: TGTGCCAGCAGCCCGTCCGGGACTCAAGGGGCCAACGTCCTGACTTTC.

The gene calls are TRBV7-9 and TRBJ1-1; D is unresolved. There are 15 residues in the CDR3. Trimming took 8 bases from V and 11 from J, leaving 27 bases between them. Germline V gene data show CDR1 as SEHNR and CDR2 as FQNEAQ (reference sequence). The CDR3 protein is CASANPCEKLFYAFF. The CDR3 DNA sequence: TGTGCCAGCGCTAATCCGTGTGAAAAACTGTTTTATGCTTTCTTT.

The V gene is TRBV5-1, the J gene TRBJ2-7; D is unresolved. The CDR3 is 14 amino acids. Trimming took off 4 bases at V and 5 bases at J, with 16 bases between the two ends. The V gene's germline CDR1 is SGHRS and CDR2 YFSETQ. CDR3 in amino acids: CASSPSGVQDEQYF. CDR3 nucleotide sequence: TGCGCCAGCAGCCCGTCTGGGGTCCAAGACGAGCAGTACTTC.

This clonotype was observed at least ten times. The rearrangement joins TRBV14 to TRBJ2-6; D is uncertain. Trimming took 4 bases from V and 1 from J, leaving 8 bases between them. Germline V gene sequence: CDR1 SGHDN, CDR2 FVKESK. The CDR3 spans 15 residues. The CDR3 loop is CASSLDQSGANVLTF. DNA for the CDR3: TGTGCCAGCAGCCTTGACCAGTCTGGGGCCAACGTCCTGACTTTC.

As concerns this clonotype: A much larger clone is a single base away; this may be a read error. This chain joins TRBV12-3 or TRBV12-4 and TRBJ2-1; D is uncertain. The CDR3 loop spans 15 amino acids. Trimming shortened V by 4 bases and J by 8 bases, and 18 bases separated the two germline ends. The CDR3 protein is CASSYRANLADEQFF. The CDR3 DNA reads as TGTGCCAGCAGTTATAGGGCTAATCTCGCGGATGAGCAGTTCTTC.